The clone carrying this T cell receptor (beta chain) was counted between two and nine times. Its cognate antigen is unknown. The data were taken from a study of CD8+ T cells in alopecia areata. Study in general: Treatment of the treated patients consisted of oral tofacitinib, 5 to 10 mg twice daily. Overall study findings and caveats: There was only one nonresponder, so it was unclear how baseline CD8+ expansion relates to response.

Extracted RNA was reverse transcribed into cDNA, the sequencing template. Sequencing was performed with immunoSEQ multiplex PCR; in TCRdb, only in-frame clones are kept and a portion is missing. This sample carries fewer than 250,000 clones, about 60% of them seen once, and the ten largest clones take roughly 0.71%. The treatment denotes: oral pan-JAK inhibitor, 5-10 mg twice daily. CD4+ and CD8+ T cells were sorted from PBMCs. Germline V CDR1 and CDR2: ENHRY, SYGVKD. Trimming pared 2 bases from V and 7 bases from J, leaving 9 bases between. The CDR3 extends over 12 amino acids. The chain links TRBV10-3 to TRBJ2-7, with D hard to call. This receptor was identified in a human donor with alopecia areata. Sequenced here: CD4+ T cells sorted from blood, sampled at week 4, from a patient treated with tofacitinib. The CDR3 DNA sequence: TGTGCCATCAGTGAGATCAGGCGGGAGCAGTACTTC. Its protein product is CAISEIRREQYF.